Shown below are 7 T cell receptor beta chains from a single sample sequenced in a study of naive and memory T cell subsets. Two oligonucleotides, mixed equimolar, formed the beta constant-region primer covering TRBC1 and TRBC2. Ligated cDNA was amplified by four rounds of PCR with nested alpha and beta constant-region primers and SP2. TCRdb recomputed calls from the UMI-ligation and nested PCR reads with MiXCR, one row per CDR3 protein. The data hold 95,000 to 150,000 distinct CDR3 sequences, with 36% observed a single time. The sample was central memory CD4+ T cells from blood. The receptor source for this set is a human donor in good health.

This chain uses TRBV5-6 with TRBJ1-5, with 8 nucleotides matching TRBD1. Germline V gene lookup returns CDR1 SGHDT and CDR2 YYEEEE. V lost 4 bases and J lost 4; bases outside the gene matches: 10. The CDR3 is 16 amino acids. In nucleotides, the CDR3 is TGTGCCAGCAGCAGAGACAGGGGCGGCCCTAATCAGCCCCAGCATTTT. As protein: CASSRDRGGPNQPQHF.

This clonotype was seen a few times. This chain connects TRBV7-8 to TRBJ2-2; D not resolved. Deletions cut 4 bases from V and 9 bases from J, with 12 bases between. This CDR3 is built from 13 residues. The V gene's germline CDR1 is SGHVS and CDR2 FQNEAQ. CDR3 coding DNA: TGTGCCAGCAGCTCGCCGACTCAAAGGGAGCTGTTTTTT. Its translation is CASSSPTQRELFF.

V gene TRBV6-5 combines with J gene TRBJ1-2; D is unresolved. This CDR3 has 12 residues. Germline lookup yields CDR1 MNHEY and CDR2 SVGAGI. Between the trimmed V and J ends, which lost 6 bases and 5 bases, there was a span of 10 bases. CDR3 coding DNA: TGTGCCAGCAGCCTAAACGGGTATGGCTACACCTTC. Encoded protein: CASSLNGYGYTF.

The chain couples TRBV12-3 or TRBV12-4 to TRBJ2-7; D is ambiguous. The length of the CDR3 is 14 residues. V was cut by 2 bases and J by 3 bases, with 11 bases left in between. This CDR3 is CASSLPAPHYEQYF. In DNA form, the CDR3 reads TGTGCCAGCAGTTTACCAGCGCCCCACTACGAGCAGTACTTC.

In its sample, this clonotype was seen a few times. This chain joins TRBV5-1 and TRBJ2-4, with D unresolved. Trimming removed 2 bases at V and 0 bases at J, with 9 bases between. The CDR3 loop spans 15 amino acids. In germline, CDR1 is SGHRS, CDR2 YFSETQ. CDR3 protein: CASSFGRLAKNIQYF. CDR3 DNA sequence: TGCGCCAGCAGCTTCGGACGGCTAGCCAAAAACATTCAGTACTTC.

This clonotype was observed a handful of times. This chain links TRBV29-1 with TRBJ1-5; no firm D call. V was trimmed by 6 bases and J by 6 bases, leaving 15 bases between them. The CDR3 is 13 residues long. CDR1 and CDR2 from the germline V gene are SQVTM and ANQGSEA. The chain's CDR3 is CSVQSVDGQPQHF. CDR3 DNA: TGCAGCGTCCAGAGCGTAGATGGTCAGCCCCAGCATTTT.

Only a few counts were recorded for this clonotype. The gene calls are TRBV6-5 and TRBJ2-1; 12 bases agree with TRBD2. J was trimmed by 7 bases and V by 5 bases; bases with no gene match: 12. Germline values: CDR1 MNHEY, CDR2 SVGAGI. The CDR3 covers 17 residues. The CDR3 region is CASSPSPGLAGRNEQFF. CDR3 coding DNA: TGTGCCAGCAGTCCGAGCCCTGGACTAGCGGGAAGGAATGAGCAGTTCTTC.